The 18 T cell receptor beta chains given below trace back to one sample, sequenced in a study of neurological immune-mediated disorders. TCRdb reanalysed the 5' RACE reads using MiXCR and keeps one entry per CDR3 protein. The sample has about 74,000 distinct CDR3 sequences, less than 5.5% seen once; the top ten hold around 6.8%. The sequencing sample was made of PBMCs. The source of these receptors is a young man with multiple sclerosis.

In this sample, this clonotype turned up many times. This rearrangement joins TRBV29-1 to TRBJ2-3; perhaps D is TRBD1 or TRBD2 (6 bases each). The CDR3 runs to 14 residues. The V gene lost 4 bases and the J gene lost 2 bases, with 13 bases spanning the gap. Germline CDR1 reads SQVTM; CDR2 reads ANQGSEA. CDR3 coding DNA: TGCAGCGTTGCTGGGGGGCGTGACACAGATACGCAGTATTTT. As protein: CSVAGGRDTDTQYF.

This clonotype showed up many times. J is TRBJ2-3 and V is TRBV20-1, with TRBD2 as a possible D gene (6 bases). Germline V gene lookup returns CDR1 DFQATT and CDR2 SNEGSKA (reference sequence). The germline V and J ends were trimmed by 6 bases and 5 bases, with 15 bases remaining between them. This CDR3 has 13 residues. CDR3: CSAPRGGEDTQYF. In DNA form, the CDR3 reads TGCAGTGCCCCTCGCGGAGGGGAAGATACGCAGTATTTT.

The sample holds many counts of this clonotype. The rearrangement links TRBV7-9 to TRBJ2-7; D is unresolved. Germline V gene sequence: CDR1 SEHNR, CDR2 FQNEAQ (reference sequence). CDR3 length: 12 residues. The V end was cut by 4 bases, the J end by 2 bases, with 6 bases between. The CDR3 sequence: CASSWRTYEQYF. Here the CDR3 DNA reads TGTGCCAGCAGCTGGAGAACCTACGAGCAGTACTTC.

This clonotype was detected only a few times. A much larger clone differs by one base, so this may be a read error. CDR3 protein: CARSLGTARRQYF. The CDR3 DNA is TGTGCCAGAAGCTTGGGGACGGCTCGAAGGCAGTACTTC. The chain has TRBV5-6 and TRBJ2-7, with D possibly being TRBD1 or TRBD2 (5 bases each). The CDR3 is 13 amino acids. Looked up from germline, CDR1 is SGHDT and CDR2 is YYEEEE.

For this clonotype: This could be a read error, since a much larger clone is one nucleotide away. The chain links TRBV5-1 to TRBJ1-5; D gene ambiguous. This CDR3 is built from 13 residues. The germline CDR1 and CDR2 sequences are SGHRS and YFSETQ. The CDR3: CASSPGFNQPQNF. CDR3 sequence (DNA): TGCGCCAGCAGTCCAGGATTCAATCAGCCCCAGAATTTT.

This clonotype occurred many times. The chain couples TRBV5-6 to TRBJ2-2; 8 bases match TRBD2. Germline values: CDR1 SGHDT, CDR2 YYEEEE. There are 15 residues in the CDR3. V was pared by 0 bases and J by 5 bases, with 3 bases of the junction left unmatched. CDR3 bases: TGTGCCAGCAGCTTGGGACTAGCGCGTACCGGGGAGCTGTTTTTT. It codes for CASSLGLARTGELFF.

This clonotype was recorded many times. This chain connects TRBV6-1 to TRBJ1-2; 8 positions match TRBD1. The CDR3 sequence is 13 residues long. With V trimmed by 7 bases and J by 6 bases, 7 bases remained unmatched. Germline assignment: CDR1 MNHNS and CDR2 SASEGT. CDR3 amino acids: CASKKTGDHGYTF. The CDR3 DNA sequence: TGTGCCAGCAAGAAGACAGGGGACCATGGCTACACCTTC.

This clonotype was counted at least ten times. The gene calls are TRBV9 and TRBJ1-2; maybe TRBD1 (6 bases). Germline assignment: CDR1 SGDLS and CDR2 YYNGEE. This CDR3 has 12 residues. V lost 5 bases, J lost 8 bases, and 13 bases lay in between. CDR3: CASSRGVQGYTF. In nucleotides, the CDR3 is TGTGCCAGCAGTAGGGGGGTTCAAGGCTACACCTTC.

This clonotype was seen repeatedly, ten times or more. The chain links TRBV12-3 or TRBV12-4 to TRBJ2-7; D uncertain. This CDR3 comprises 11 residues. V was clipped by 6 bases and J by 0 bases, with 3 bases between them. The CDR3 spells CASRSSYEQYF. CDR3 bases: TGTGCCAGCAGATCCTCCTACGAGCAGTACTTC.

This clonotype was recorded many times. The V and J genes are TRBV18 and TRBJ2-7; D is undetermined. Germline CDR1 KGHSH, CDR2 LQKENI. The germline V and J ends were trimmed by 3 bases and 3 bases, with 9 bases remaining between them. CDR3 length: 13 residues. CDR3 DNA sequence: TGTGCCAGCTCACCCTCTAGAGTCTACGAGCAGTACTTC. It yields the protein CASSPSRVYEQYF.

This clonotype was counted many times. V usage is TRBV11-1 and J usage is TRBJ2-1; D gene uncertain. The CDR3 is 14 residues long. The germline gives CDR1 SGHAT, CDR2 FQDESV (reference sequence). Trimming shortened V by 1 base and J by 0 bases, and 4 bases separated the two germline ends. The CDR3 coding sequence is TGTGCCAGCAGCTTAGACAGCTCCTACAATGAGCAGTTCTTC. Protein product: CASSLDSSYNEQFF. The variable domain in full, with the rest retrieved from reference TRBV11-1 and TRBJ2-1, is EAEVAQSPRYKITEKSQAVAFWCDPISGHATLYWYRQILGQGPELLVQFQDESVVDDSQLPKDRFSAERLKGVDSTLKIQPAELGDSAMYLCASSLDSSYNEQFFGPGTRLTVL.

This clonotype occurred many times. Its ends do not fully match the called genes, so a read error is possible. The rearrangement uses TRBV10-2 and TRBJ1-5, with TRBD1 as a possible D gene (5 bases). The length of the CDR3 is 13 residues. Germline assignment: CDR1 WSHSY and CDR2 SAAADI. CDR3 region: CASSEQGNQPQNF. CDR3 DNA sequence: TGCGCCAGCAGTGAGCAGGGCAATCAGCCCCAGAATTTT.

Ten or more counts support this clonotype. CDR3 loop: CSASLQGNTGELFF. DNA for the CDR3: TGCAGTGCTAGTCTACAGGGGAACACCGGGGAGCTGTTTTTT. The rearrangement links TRBV20-1 to TRBJ2-2; perhaps TRBD1 as D (6 bases). The CDR3 loop spans 14 amino acids. Germline CDR1 and CDR2: DFQATT and SNEGSKA (reference sequence). Trimming took 3 bases from V and 1 from J, leaving 9 bases between them.

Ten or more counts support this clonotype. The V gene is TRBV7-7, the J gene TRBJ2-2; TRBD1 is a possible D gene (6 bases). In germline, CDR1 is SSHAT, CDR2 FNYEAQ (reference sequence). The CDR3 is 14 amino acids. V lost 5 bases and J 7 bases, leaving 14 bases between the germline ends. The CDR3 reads CASSVQGRGGELFF. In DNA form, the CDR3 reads TGTGCCAGCAGCGTACAGGGCAGGGGCGGGGAGCTGTTTTTT. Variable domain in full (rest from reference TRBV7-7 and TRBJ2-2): GAGVSQSPRYKVTKRGQDVTLRCDPISSHATLYWYQQALGQGPEFLTYFNYEAQPDKSGLPSDRFSAERPEGSISTLTIQRTEQRDSAMYRCASSVQGRGGELFFGEGSRLTVL.

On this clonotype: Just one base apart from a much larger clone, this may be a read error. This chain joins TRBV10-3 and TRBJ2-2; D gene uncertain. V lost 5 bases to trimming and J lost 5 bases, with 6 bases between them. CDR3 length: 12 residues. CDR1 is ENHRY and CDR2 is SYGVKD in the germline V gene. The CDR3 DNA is TGTGCCATCAGTTACCCGACCGGGGAGCTGTTTTTT. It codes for CAISYPTGELFF.

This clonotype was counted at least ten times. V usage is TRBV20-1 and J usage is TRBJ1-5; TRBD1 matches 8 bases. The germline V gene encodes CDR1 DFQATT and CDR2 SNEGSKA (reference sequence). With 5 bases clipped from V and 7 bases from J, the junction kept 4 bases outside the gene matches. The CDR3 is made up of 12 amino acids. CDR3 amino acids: CSAQGAWQPQHF. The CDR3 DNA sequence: TGCAGTGCTCAGGGGGCCTGGCAGCCCCAGCATTTT.

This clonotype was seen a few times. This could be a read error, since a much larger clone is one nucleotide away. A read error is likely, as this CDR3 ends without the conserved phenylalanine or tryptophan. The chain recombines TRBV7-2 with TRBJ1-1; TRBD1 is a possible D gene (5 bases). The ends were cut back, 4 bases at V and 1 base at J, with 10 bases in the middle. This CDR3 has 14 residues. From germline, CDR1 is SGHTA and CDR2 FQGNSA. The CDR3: CASSSGGGNTEAFI. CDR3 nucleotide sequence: TGTGCCAGCAGCTCTGGGGGAGGGAACACTGAAGCTTTCATT.

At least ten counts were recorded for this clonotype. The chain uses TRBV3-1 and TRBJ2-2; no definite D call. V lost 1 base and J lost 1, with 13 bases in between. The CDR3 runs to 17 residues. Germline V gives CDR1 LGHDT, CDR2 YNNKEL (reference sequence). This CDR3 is CASSQAFRVRNTGELFF. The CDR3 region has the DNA TGTGCCAGCAGCCAAGCCTTCCGGGTCAGGAACACCGGGGAGCTGTTTTTT.